These T cell receptor beta chains were read from a single sample in a study of CD8 T cells in Susac syndrome. TCRdb re-called the immunoSEQ multiplex PCR reads through MiXCR, storing one row per CDR3 protein. The data hold about 89,000 distinct CDR3 sequences, with 90% to 95% observed a single time. The sequenced sample was CD8+ T cells from PBMCs. The receptors were sampled from a human donor in good health. Both conserved end residues are part of each CDR3. The order of the fields is V gene, clone size, D gene, J gene, CDR3 protein, CDR3 DNA. A D gene is named only where the DNA matches it firmly. Clone size is stated in some rows and not others, as once, few, many or a class when expanded.

TRBV7-8	-	TRBD1	TRBJ2-7	CASSLGQGWEQYF	TGTGCCAGCAGCTTGGGACAGGGGTGGGAGCAGTACTTC
TRBV18	once	TRBD2	TRBJ2-5	CASSPERGAEETQYF	TGTGCCAGCTCACCAGAGCGGGGAGCCGAAGAGACCCAGTACTTC
TRBV6-6	-	-	TRBJ1-6	CASSSPDSSSNSPLHF	TGTGCCAGCAGTAGCCCGGACAGCTCCTCTAATTCACCCCTCCACTTT
TRBV29-1	-	-	TRBJ2-1	CSVDPGYNEQFF	TGCAGCGTTGACCCCGGGTACAATGAGCAGTTCTTC
TRBV2	-	-	TRBJ1-3	CASSEEGGSGNTIYF	TGTGCCAGCAGTGAAGAAGGGGGATCTGGAAACACCATATATTTT
TRBV6-5	-	-	TRBJ2-7	CASSYTNSYEQYF	TGTGCCAGCAGTTACACGAACTCCTACGAGCAGTACTTC
TRBV2	-	-	TRBJ1-5	CASSEGDQPQHF	TGTGCCAGCAGTGAGGGGGATCAGCCCCAGCATTTT
TRBV2	-	TRBD1	TRBJ2-3	CASKDRGSTDTQYF	TGTGCCAGCAAAGACAGGGGGAGCACAGATACGCAGTATTTT
TRBV13	-	TRBD2	TRBJ2-1	CASSLGGSGGVNEQFF	TGTGCCAGCAGTCTGGGGGGTAGCGGGGGCGTCAATGAGCAGTTCTTC
TRBV4-1	-	-	TRBJ1-5	CASSHRPGTTNQPQHF	TGCGCCAGCAGCCACCGACCAGGTACCACCAATCAGCCCCAGCATTTT
TRBV7-3	once	TRBD1	TRBJ1-1	CASSLTDREEVNTEAFF	TGTGCCAGCAGCTTAACGGACAGGGAAGAGGTGAACACTGAAGCTTTCTTT
TRBV19	-	-	TRBJ1-2	CASKAIGYTF	TGTGCCAGTAAGGCTATAGGCTACACCTTC
TRBV29-1	-	TRBD2	TRBJ2-5	CSVGGGNQETQYF	TGCAGCGTTGGGGGGGGGAACCAAGAGACCCAGTACTTC
TRBV12-3/TRBV12-4	-	-	TRBJ2-7	CASSLSQVYEQYF	TGTGCCAGCAGTTTGTCTCAGGTCTACGAGCAGTACTTC
TRBV13	once	-	TRBJ1-3	CASSFADSGNTIYF	TGTGCCAGCAGCTTCGCCGACAGTGGAAACACCATATATTTT
TRBV30	-	TRBD1	TRBJ1-1	CAGIGTGGPEAFF	TGTGCCGGCATCGGGACAGGGGGGCCTGAAGCTTTCTTT
TRBV7-9	-	TRBD1	TRBJ1-3	CASSLGGGAGNTIYF	TGTGCCAGCAGCTTAGGAGGGGGCGCCGGAAACACCATATATTTT
TRBV9	-	-	TRBJ2-5	CASSVAREETQYF	TGTGCCAGCAGCGTAGCCAGGGAAGAGACCCAGTACTTC
TRBV6-2/TRBV6-3	-	-	TRBJ1-1	CASSSPRANTEAFF	TGTGCCAGCAGTTCCCCCCGAGCCAACACTGAAGCTTTCTTT
TRBV20-1	-	-	TRBJ1-4	CSAREGRPNEKLFF	TGCAGTGCTAGAGAAGGACGACCTAATGAAAAACTGTTTTTT
TRBV14	-	TRBD1	TRBJ1-1	CASSQDLWDREDTEAFF	TGTGCCAGCAGCCAAGATTTGTGGGACAGGGAAGACACTGAAGCTTTCTTT
TRBV5-1	-	TRBD1	TRBJ2-5	CASSLLLGQGGETQYF	TGCGCCAGCAGCTTGCTGTTGGGACAGGGGGGTGAGACCCAGTACTTC
TRBV7-9	-	TRBD1	TRBJ1-1	CASSDHRGEAFF	TGTGCCAGCAGCGATCACAGGGGAGAAGCTTTCTTT
TRBV15	-	-	TRBJ2-1	CATSDPGTGYNEQFF	TGTGCCACCAGCGATCCCGGGACGGGTTACAATGAGCAGTTCTTC
TRBV27	-	-	TRBJ1-2	CASSFNGQRSGYTF	TGTGCCAGCAGTTTCAATGGCCAGAGGAGCGGCTACACCTTC
TRBV9	once	-	TRBJ1-1	CASSPQTGPNTEAFF	TGTGCCAGCAGCCCCCAGACAGGACCGAACACTGAAGCTTTCTTT
TRBV9	-	-	TRBJ2-7	CASSVALGYEQYF	TGTGCCAGCAGCGTAGCTCTGGGGTACGAGCAGTACTTC
TRBV5-1	-	TRBD2	TRBJ2-1	CASSFGGGASGEQFF	TGCGCCAGCAGCTTCGGCGGGGGGGCCTCTGGTGAGCAGTTCTTC
TRBV29-1	-	TRBD2	TRBJ2-3	CSVETSGGADTQYF	TGCAGCGTCGAGACTAGCGGGGGTGCAGATACGCAGTATTTT
TRBV14	-	-	TRBJ2-1	CASSQGAGRLNNEQFF	TGTGCCAGCAGCCAAGGGGCGGGGAGACTTAACAATGAGCAGTTCTTC
TRBV7-8	-	-	TRBJ2-7	CASSLITGSYEQYF	TGTGCCAGCAGCTTAATAACCGGTTCCTACGAGCAGTACTTC
TRBV6-1	-	TRBD1	TRBJ1-2	CASSQGAWNYGYTF	TGTGCCAGCAGTCAGGGGGCCTGGAATTATGGCTACACCTTC
TRBV7-9	-	TRBD2	TRBJ2-1	CASSLGTSEYYNEQFF	TGTGCCAGCAGCTTGGGGACTAGCGAGTACTACAATGAGCAGTTCTTC
TRBV14	-	-	TRBJ1-1	CASSPTITEAFF	TGTGCCAGCAGTCCGACAATCACTGAAGCTTTCTTT
TRBV2	-	-	TRBJ1-1	CASSEGRVGRTNTEAFF	TGTGCCAGCAGTGAAGGACGGGTGGGCAGGACGAACACTGAAGCTTTCTTT